This T cell receptor (beta chain) derives from a study of ipilimumab plus nivolumab after autologous stem cell transplantation. Study as a whole: The myeloma cohort included high-risk transplant-naive patients and patients relapsing within 3 years of a first autologous transplant.

Checkpoint therapy with ipilimumab 1 mg/kg began 14 to 28 days after transplant. Data came from immunoSEQ multiplex PCR; TCRdb stores just in-frame clones and leaves some out. This sample yields 43,000 or so clones, of which 70% to 90% are seen a single time; roughly 1% belongs to the top ten. CDR3 size: 13 residues. The V and J ends lost 4 bases and 2 bases respectively, with 9 bases between them. From germline, CDR1 is SGDLS and CDR2 YYNGEE. This TCR derives from a male donor with multiple myeloma. The sample consisted of PBMCs, taken in a trial of ipilimumab plus nivolumab as post-transplant consolidation. This sequence joins TRBV9 and TRBJ1-2; a possible D gene is TRBD1 (6 bases). CDR3 nucleotides: TGTGCCAGCAGCCTCGGACAGAACTATGGCTACACCTTC. This translates into CASSLGQNYGYTF.